Listed below are T cell receptor beta chains from one sample, sequenced in a study of neurological immune-mediated disorders. TCRdb analysed the 5' RACE reads with MiXCR anew, one entry per CDR3 protein. The table records about 79,000 distinct CDR3 sequences, around 14% of them present only once. The material sequenced was PBMCs. These receptors were taken from a woman aged 45-65 years in good health. CDR3s include the opening cysteine and the closing phenylalanine or tryptophan. A D gene is named only where the DNA matches it firmly. Some rows mark clone size as missing; the rest say once, few, many or name a class of expanded clone.

j_call	clone_size	d_call	v_call	cdr3_nt	cdr3_aa
TRBJ2-2	many	NA	TRBV5-1	TGCGCCAGCAGCTTGGAGGCTAGCTCAACCGGGGAGCTGTTTTTT	CASSLEASSTGELFF
TRBJ1-2	many	TRBD1	TRBV5-1	TGCGCCAGCAGCCGGGACAGGGAGTTCCCCTACACCTTC	CASSRDREFPYTF
TRBJ2-1	many	NA	TRBV5-1	TGCGCCAGCAGCCTGTTCCAGGGGCGGGTTCGGCTCTTC	CASSLFQGRVRLF
TRBJ2-7	many	NA	TRBV5-1	TGCGCCAGCAGCTTGGCCACGGGCAGTCACTACGAGCAGTACTTC	CASSLATGSHYEQYF
TRBJ2-2	many	NA	TRBV12-3/TRBV12-4	TGTGCCAGCAGTTTACTCAGCCTATACACCGGGGAGCTGTTTTTT	CASSLLSLYTGELFF
TRBJ2-7	many	NA	TRBV7-2	TGTGCCAGCAGCTACCAGTTCTACGAGCAGTACTTC	CASSYQFYEQYF
TRBJ2-1	many	NA	TRBV2	TGTGCCAGCAGGGTGGGGACCTACAATGAGCAGTTCTTC	CASRVGTYNEQFF
TRBJ2-7	many	NA	TRBV10-3	TGTGCCATCAGTGACGGATCCTACGAGCAGTACTTC	CAISDGSYEQYF
TRBJ2-1	many	NA	TRBV24-1	TGTGCCACCAGTGACCCTACCACAGGAGTCCACAATGAGCAGTTCTTC	CATSDPTTGVHNEQFF
TRBJ1-3	NA	NA	TRBV29-1	TGCAGCGTTGAGCGGGACACCACTGGAAACACCATATATTTT	CSVERDTTGNTIYF
TRBJ1-2	many	TRBD1	TRBV5-1	TGCGCCAGCAGCTTGTACCCACAGGGGATTAACTATGGCTACACCTTC	CASSLYPQGINYGYTF
TRBJ2-1	NA	TRBD2	TRBV7-9	TGTGCCAGCAGTGAGCAGGCGGGGGGCCAAAACAATGAGCAGTTCTTC	CASSEQAGGQNNEQFF
TRBJ1-3	NA	NA	TRBV5-1	TGCGCCAGCAGCTTGGGTTTAGGGACCTCTGGAAACACCATATATTTT	CASSLGLGTSGNTIYF
TRBJ1-2	many	NA	TRBV7-2	TGTGCCAGCAGCCCACGGCGGACCGAGACCTATGGCTACACCTTC	CASSPRRTETYGYTF
TRBJ1-1	few	TRBD1	TRBV28	TGTGCCAGCAAAACTACAGGGGGGCGAGGGGCCACTGAAGCTTTCTTT	CASKTTGGRGATEAFF
TRBJ1-1	many	TRBD1	TRBV9	TGTGCCAGCAGCAAACGACAGGGGATGAACACTGAAGCTTTCTTT	CASSKRQGMNTEAFF
TRBJ1-5	many	NA	TRBV28	TGTGCCAGCAGGACCTTCTTTGGGGGTTGGGGAAATCAGCCCCAGCATTTT	CASRTFFGGWGNQPQHF
TRBJ2-2	many	TRBD1	TRBV5-1	TGCGCCAGCAGCAGCGAGGACAGGGGGCTTGGGGAGCTGTTTTTT	CASSSEDRGLGELFF
TRBJ2-1	many	NA	TRBV7-9	TGTGCCAGCAGCTTAACCAACTACAATGAGCAGTTCTTC	CASSLTNYNEQFF
TRBJ2-1	many	NA	TRBV20-1	TGCAGTGCTCCATTCGGTAACGGGCGTGAGCAGTTCTTC	CSAPFGNGREQFF
TRBJ2-1	many	TRBD2	TRBV11-3	TGTGCCAGCAGCTTACTAGCGGGAGTCGCCTACAATGAGCAGTTCTTC	CASSLLAGVAYNEQFF
TRBJ2-2	NA	NA	TRBV20-1	TGCAGTGCTAGCAGGGGAGGGTCCGGGGAGCTGTTTTTT	CSASRGGSGELFF
TRBJ1-1	many	NA	TRBV12-3/TRBV12-4	TGTGCCAGCAGTGGATGGCGCACTGAAGCTTTCTTT	CASSGWRTEAFF
TRBJ2-1	many	TRBD2	TRBV10-3	TGTGCCATCAAAAGAGCACTAGCGGGGAACAATGAGCAGTTCTTC	CAIKRALAGNNEQFF
TRBJ2-7	NA	TRBD1	TRBV12-5	TGTGCTAGTGGTTCCTCTCCGGGACAGGGGTTATCCTACGAGCAGTACTTC	CASGSSPGQGLSYEQYF
TRBJ1-1	NA	NA	TRBV6-1	TGTGCCAGCAGTGCCCAGGTGCAACTACGGACTGAAGCTTTCTTT	CASSAQVQLRTEAFF
TRBJ2-3	many	TRBD2	TRBV20-1	TGCAGTGCTAAAGCTAGCGGGAGTTCAGATACGCAGTATTTT	CSAKASGSSDTQYF
TRBJ2-6	many	NA	TRBV20-1	TGCAGTGCTCTGCCGGATTCTGGGGCCAACGTCCTGACTTTC	CSALPDSGANVLTF
TRBJ1-1	many	NA	TRBV29-1	TGCAGCGTTGTAAGGGATGAGAACACTGAAGCTTTCTTT	CSVVRDENTEAFF
TRBJ2-1	many	NA	TRBV7-8	TGTGCCAGCACCAACCCCGCAGGGGGGGTCTACAATGAGCAGTTCTTC	CASTNPAGGVYNEQFF
TRBJ2-3	many	NA	TRBV12-3/TRBV12-4	TGTGCCAGCAGTTTGAGGCAGGATACAGATACGCAGTATTTT	CASSLRQDTDTQYF
TRBJ1-5	many	NA	TRBV28	TGTGCCAGCAGTACCCGGGATTGGGAGCCCCAGCATTTT	CASSTRDWEPQHF
TRBJ2-7	many	TRBD2	TRBV20-1	TGCAGTGCTAGAGCAGGGACTAGCGGCCTCCGGTCCTACGAGCAGTACTTC	CSARAGTSGLRSYEQYF
TRBJ2-1	many	NA	TRBV18	TGTGCCAGCTCACCAGCATGGAACGATGAGCAGTTCTTC	CASSPAWNDEQFF
TRBJ2-7	many	TRBD2	TRBV12-3/TRBV12-4	TGTGCCAGCAGTCGGACTAGCGGAATCTACGAGCAGTACTTC	CASSRTSGIYEQYF
TRBJ2-7	NA	NA	TRBV19	TGTGCCAGTAGTAGCGGCGTGCTCTACGAGCAGTACTTC	CASSSGVLYEQYF
TRBJ1-1	many	NA	TRBV20-1	TGCAGTTCCGACACCTCAAACACTGAAGCTTTCTTT	CSSDTSNTEAFF
TRBJ2-3	many	NA	TRBV5-1	TGCGCCAGCAGCTTGGTGGCGGGGGCGCAAACAGATACGCAGTATTTT	CASSLVAGAQTDTQYF
TRBJ1-2	many	NA	TRBV12-3/TRBV12-4	TGTGCCAGCAGTGCAGGGTATGGCTACACCTTC	CASSAGYGYTF
TRBJ1-2	many	NA	TRBV5-6	TGTGCCAGCAGCACCGGGACCTTCTATGGCTACACCTTC	CASSTGTFYGYTF
TRBJ2-1	many	NA	TRBV20-1	TGCAGTGCTGCCCCGCGGAGGGCGATGATCAATGAGCAGTTCTTC	CSAAPRRAMINEQFF
TRBJ2-2	many	NA	TRBV2	TGTGCCAGCAGTATGGGGAGGGGGGTTACGAACACCGGGGAGCTGTTTTTT	CASSMGRGVTNTGELFF
TRBJ2-1	many	NA	TRBV5-5	TGTGCCAGCAGCTTGGCCGGGCGGACCGACAATGAGCAGTTCTTC	CASSLAGRTDNEQFF
TRBJ2-2	once	NA	TRBV4-1	TGCGCCAGCAGCGGAGGACAGAGTAACACCGGGGAGCTGTTTTTT	CASSGGQSNTGELFF
TRBJ2-5	many	TRBD2	TRBV2	TGTGCCAGCAGCGAACTAGCGGGGGAGACCCAGTACTTC	CASSELAGETQYF
TRBJ2-7	many	TRBD1	TRBV6-2/TRBV6-3	TGTGCCAGCAGTAAGGGGGCTACCTACGAGCAGTACTTC	CASSKGATYEQYF
TRBJ2-5	many	NA	TRBV5-1	TGCGCCAGCAGCTTGGTAGGGGACCAAGAGACCCAGTACTTC	CASSLVGDQETQYF
TRBJ2-1	many	NA	TRBV7-2	TGTGCCAGCAGCTTAGAAATGGCTGAGCAGTTCTTC	CASSLEMAEQFF
TRBJ1-1	few	TRBD1	TRBV6-2/TRBV6-3	TGTGCCAGCAGTTATTCGGCGGGACAGGGTCTAATGGGGACTGAAGCTTTCTTT	CASSYSAGQGLMGTEAFF
TRBJ1-6	NA	NA	TRBV2	TGTGCCAGCAGGAGACTTGGAGCAGGGGTAACCTATAATTCACCCCTCCACTTT	CASRRLGAGVTYNSPLHF
TRBJ1-6	once	NA	TRBV15	TGTGCCACCAGCAGAGAAGGGGGTTACGCTTCACCCCTCCACTTT	CATSREGGYASPLHF
TRBJ2-2	many	TRBD2	TRBV28	TGTGCCAGCTGTCCTAGCGGGAAAACGAACACCGGGGAGCTGTTTTTT	CASCPSGKTNTGELFF
TRBJ1-1	NA	TRBD1	TRBV20-1	TGCAGTGCTAGAGGACAGGGGGACACTGAAGCTTTCTTT	CSARGQGDTEAFF
TRBJ2-4	NA	NA	TRBV3-1	TGTGCCAGCAGCCCTAGGTCAGGGGCGATGGAAAACATTCAGTACTTC	CASSPRSGAMENIQYF
TRBJ2-5	NA	NA	TRBV10-3	TGTGCCATCAGTGACTACGACAGGAGCCTAAAAGAGACCAAGTACTTT	CAISDYDRSLKETKYF